Each of the 18 T cell receptor beta chains below was sequenced from the same sample in a study of shared clonotypes between healthy human individuals. Profiled with immunoSEQ multiplex PCR; TCRdb holds only in-frame clones, not every one. This sample has 2 million to 2.5 million clones, with around 92% found just once. Sample: naive CD4+ T cells from PBMCs. Specified subset: CD45RA+ positively selected. The receptors shown here come from a man aged 18-30 years in good health. Some clones in this sample may be carry-over from other donors' samples.

Notes on this clone: One end of the junction is discordant with germline, which a read error may explain. This chain joins TRBV28 and TRBJ1-1; TRBD1 might be the D (5 bases). Per germline, CDR1 MDHEN and CDR2 SYDVKM. The CDR3 is 16 amino acids. As DNA, the CDR3 is TGTGCCACCAGTTTATGGAGGGGAGGCTCGGGCACTGAAGCTTTCTTT. Protein product: CATSLWRGGSGTEAFF.

The V and J genes are TRBV6-5 and TRBJ2-5; D gene ambiguous. Germline CDR1 MNHEY, CDR2 SVGAGI. The CDR3 extends over 14 amino acids. Trimming pared 6 bases from V and 4 bases from J, leaving 15 bases between. Here the CDR3 reads CASRRSVGPETQYF. The CDR3 DNA reads as TGTGCCAGCAGGAGAAGCGTTGGGCCAGAGACCCAGTACTTC.

Remarks on this clone: Other DNA sequences in the sample encode the same CDR3. V and J are TRBV9 and TRBJ2-7; D may be TRBD2 (5 bases). V lost 0 bases and J lost 2, with 9 bases in between. The CDR3 extends over 14 amino acids. Germline CDR1 reads SGDLS; CDR2 reads YYNGEE. The chain's CDR3 is CASSVGTGAYEQYF. The CDR3 DNA reads TGTGCCAGCAGCGTAGGGACTGGCGCCTACGAGCAGTACTTC.

V gene TRBV11-2 combines with J gene TRBJ2-3; D is ambiguous. The ends were cut back, 5 bases at V and 5 bases at J, with 11 bases in the middle. CDR1 and CDR2 from the germline V gene are SGHAT and FQNNGV. The CDR3 spans 13 residues. The CDR3 DNA reads TGTGCCAGCAGCGCGCCCGGAGTAGATACGCAGTATTTT. Translating it yields CASSAPGVDTQYF.

V is TRBV7-3 and J is TRBJ1-6; no firm D call. In germline, CDR1 is SGHTA, CDR2 FQGTGA. This CDR3 comprises 15 residues. With 2 bases removed from V and 7 bases from J, the gap between germline ends came to 12 bases. The CDR3 nucleotides are TGTGCCAGCAGCTTAGACGGACCACAAAATTCACCCCTCCACTTT. Translation: CASSLDGPQNSPLHF.

The rearrangement links TRBV28 to TRBJ1-1; D gene uncertain. This CDR3 is 14 amino acids long. V was trimmed by 4 bases and J by 2 bases, leaving 11 bases between them. The germline gives CDR1 MDHEN, CDR2 SYDVKM. For the CDR3, the DNA is TGTGCCAGCAGTTCCCCGACACCTAACACTGAAGCTTTCTTT. This encodes CASSSPTPNTEAFF.

J is TRBJ2-1 and V is TRBV5-4; D is possibly TRBD2 (5 bases). Germline values: CDR1 SGHNT, CDR2 YYREEE (reference sequence). The CDR3 loop spans 13 amino acids. The V and J ends lost 7 bases and 6 bases respectively, with 14 bases between them. The CDR3 here is CASASQRVNEQFF. Written as DNA, the CDR3 is TGTGCCAGCGCATCGCAGAGGGTCAATGAGCAGTTCTTC.

The chain is built from TRBV28 and TRBJ2-1; D perhaps matches TRBD2 (6 bases). V lost 6 bases to trimming and J lost 6 bases, with 12 bases between them. Germline lookup yields CDR1 MDHEN and CDR2 SYDVKM. This CDR3 spans 13 amino acids. The CDR3: CASRLSGVNEQFF. The DNA of the CDR3 is TGTGCCAGCAGACTCTCGGGAGTCAATGAGCAGTTCTTC.

The chain has TRBV6-5 and TRBJ2-5; maybe TRBD2 (6 bases). The V end lost 4 bases, the J end lost 5 bases, and 17 bases lay between the germline ends. Germline CDR1 reads MNHEY; CDR2 reads SVGAGI. The CDR3 covers 15 residues. CDR3 coding DNA: TGTGCCAGCAGTTCCCCGGGACTTCTCCGCGAGACCCAGTACTTC. It encodes CASSSPGLLRETQYF.

This clone was counted only a few times. Other DNA sequences of this sample code for an identical CDR3. The chain carries TRBV5-1 and TRBJ2-7; D remains ambiguous. This CDR3 has 12 amino acids. V was clipped by 2 bases and J by 2 bases, with 5 bases between them. CDR1 and CDR2 from the germline V gene are SGHRS and YFSETQ. CDR3 sequence: CASSLGTYEQYF. In DNA, the CDR3 is TGCGCCAGCAGCTTAGGGACCTACGAGCAGTACTTC.

The sample holds one count of this clone. The chain uses TRBV5-1 and TRBJ1-4, with a tentative D call TRBD1 (6 bases). The CDR3 loop spans 16 amino acids. CDR1 SGHRS and CDR2 YFSETQ come from the germline V gene. V shed 4 bases and J shed 0 bases, with 13 bases lying between them. CDR3 DNA: TGCGCCAGCAGCGGTGGGGACACCTCAACTAATGAAAAACTGTTTTTT. Translating it yields CASSGGDTSTNEKLFF.

Of note for this clone: The same CDR3 arises from other DNA sequences in this sample as well. The chain has TRBV5-1 and TRBJ2-1; 11 bases agree with TRBD1. Germline V CDR1 and CDR2: SGHRS, YFSETQ. J gave up 3 bases and V 0 bases, and 5 bases lay outside the gene matches. The CDR3 totals 17 residues. The CDR3 reads CASSLARDRGYYNEQFF. Written as DNA, the CDR3 is TGCGCCAGCAGCTTGGCCCGGGACAGGGGGTACTACAATGAGCAGTTCTTC.

The chain carries TRBV19 and TRBJ1-2; no reliable D call. Germline V CDR1 and CDR2: LNHDA, SQIVND (reference sequence). Trimming cost V 1 base and J 8 bases, with 11 bases left between them. The CDR3 totals 13 residues. The CDR3 region is CASSIVSGFGYTF. CDR3 DNA sequence: TGTGCCAGTAGTATAGTGTCGGGGTTCGGCTACACCTTC.

In this sample, this clone turned up a few times. The rearrangement links TRBV6-5 to TRBJ1-1, with D possibly matching TRBD1 (5 bases). V lost 2 bases and J 1 base, leaving 11 bases between the germline ends. The length of the CDR3 is 15 residues. Germline CDR1 MNHEY, CDR2 SVGAGI. CDR3 DNA sequence: TGTGCCAGCAGTTACGACCGGACACCGAACACTGAAGCTTTCTTT. This translates into CASSYDRTPNTEAFF.

This clone occurred once. This sequence joins TRBV6-4 and TRBJ1-5; 8 bases fit TRBD1. The V and J ends lost 5 bases and 5 bases, in that order; junction bases with no gene match: 14. The CDR3 has 17 residues. Looked up from germline, CDR1 is MRHNA and CDR2 is SNTAGT. CDR3 sequence reads: CASSPLPVGTGDQPQHF. Here the CDR3 DNA reads TGTGCCAGCAGTCCACTCCCCGTAGGGACAGGTGATCAGCCCCAGCATTTT.

This sequence joins TRBV6-5 and TRBJ2-1; D possibly corresponds to TRBD2 (6 bases). V lost 0 bases and J lost 7, with 16 bases in between. CDR1 and CDR2 (germline): MNHEY, SVGAGI. There are 16 residues in the CDR3. The CDR3 coding sequence is TGTGCCAGCAGTTACTCACTAGCCGCTCTAGGGAATGAGCAGTTCTTC. Its protein is CASSYSLAALGNEQFF.

As to this clone: Other DNA sequences within the sample encode an identical CDR3. CDR3 in amino acids: CASSPDGLNTEAFF. As DNA, the CDR3 is TGCGCCAGCAGCCCGGACGGACTGAACACTGAAGCTTTCTTT. This chain uses TRBV5-1 with TRBJ1-1; D is ambiguous. The germline V gene has CDR1 SGHRS and CDR2 YFSETQ. Trimming took off 4 bases at V and 0 bases at J, with 10 bases between the two ends. CDR3 size: 14 residues.

V gene TRBV27 combines with J gene TRBJ2-7; 8 bases align to TRBD2. The CDR3 runs 12 residues. Germline-derived CDR1 and CDR2 are MNHEY and SMNVEV (reference sequence). With 7 bases clipped from V and 4 bases from J, the junction kept 3 bases outside the gene matches. The CDR3 DNA reads as TGTGCCAGCACCGGGAGGGGGTACGAGCAGTACTTC. This encodes CASTGRGYEQYF.